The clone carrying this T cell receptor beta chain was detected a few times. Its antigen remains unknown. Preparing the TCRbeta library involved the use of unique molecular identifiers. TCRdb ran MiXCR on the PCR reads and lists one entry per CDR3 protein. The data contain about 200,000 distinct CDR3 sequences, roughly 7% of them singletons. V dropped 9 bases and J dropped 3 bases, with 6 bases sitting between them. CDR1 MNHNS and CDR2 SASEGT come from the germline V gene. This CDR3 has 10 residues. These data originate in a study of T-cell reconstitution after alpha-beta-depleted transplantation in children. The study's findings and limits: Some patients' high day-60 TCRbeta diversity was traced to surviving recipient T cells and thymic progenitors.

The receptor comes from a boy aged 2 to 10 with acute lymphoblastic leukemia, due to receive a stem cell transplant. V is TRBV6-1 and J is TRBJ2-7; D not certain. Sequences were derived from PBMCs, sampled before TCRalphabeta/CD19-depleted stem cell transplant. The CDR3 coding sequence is TGTGCCAGTGAAAACTACGAGCAGTACTTC. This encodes CASENYEQYF.